The rows below give T cell receptor beta chains drawn from one sample of a study of cytomegalovirus exposure and HLA in healthy donors. Profiling relied on immunoSEQ multiplex PCR, and the TCRdb table lists in-frame clones only, not all of them. The data show over 150,000 clones, 65% to 80% seen once. Sequencing was performed on PBMCs. Receptors originate from a man in his forties in good health and CMV-seronegative. CDR3s leave out the opening cysteine and the closing phenylalanine or tryptophan. The D gene is left open where the match is weak.

D gene,V gene,J gene,CDR3 protein
TRBD2,TRBV7-2,TRBJ2-7,ASSLVSTSGAEQY
TRBD2,TRBV11-3,TRBJ2-1,ASSPRLAGAGEQF
TRBD1,TRBV4-2,TRBJ1-1,ASSQVGQGFNTEAF
TRBD1,TRBV7-8,TRBJ2-2,ASKGRGRFDTGELF
TRBD2,TRBV27,TRBJ2-3,ASSRSGRGGEPTPRTDTQY
-,TRBV5-1,TRBJ2-7,ASSETSSYEQY
-,TRBV5-5,TRBJ1-1,ASSLGRGRPEAF
TRBD2,TRBV27,TRBJ2-7,ASRAGAYEQY
-,TRBV5-1,TRBJ2-1,ASSFRLSGVTPSIYNEQF
TRBD1,TRBV11-2,TRBJ1-3,ASSPGTVEGNTIY
TRBD2,TRBV10-3,TRBJ2-5,AISGTSQETQY
TRBD1,TRBV5-6,TRBJ2-6,ASSPPTGGVPGANVLT
-,TRBV4-2,TRBJ2-3,ASSQENRATDTQY
TRBD2,TRBV28,TRBJ2-2,ASRRRLAGGGELF
TRBD1,TRBV6-5,TRBJ1-2,ASSPWTGANYGYT
TRBD2,TRBV11-3,TRBJ2-3,ASSLDAGGPDTQY
TRBD2,TRBV10-3,TRBJ2-2,AISEYLAGGPGELF
TRBD1,TRBV7-9,TRBJ1-2,ASSFEGQGHYGYT
TRBD1,TRBV7-2,TRBJ1-2,ASSLQGVGGYT
TRBD2,TRBV5-1,TRBJ2-1,ASSLGLAGVDEQF
-,TRBV5-4,TRBJ2-2,ASSYPDRRNTGELF
-,TRBV19,TRBJ1-4,ASSIAEAGYPTRNEKLF
-,TRBV6-5,TRBJ2-2,ASSYSGRTNTGELF
-,TRBV7-2,TRBJ2-7,ASSLDGEEGYEQY
-,TRBV7-6,TRBJ1-5,ASSLPNQPQH
-,TRBV5-8,TRBJ2-3,ASSLGTDPYADTQY
TRBD2,TRBV29-1,TRBJ2-5,SVEKGPSGRGETQY
-,TRBV2,TRBJ2-6,ASSEEHSVLT
TRBD2,TRBV5-8,TRBJ2-3,ASSLTGTSGSTDTQY
TRBD2,TRBV11-2,TRBJ2-7,ASSPVSGGGSYEQY
-,TRBV28,TRBJ2-2,ASTRVSAGELF
-,TRBV6-5,TRBJ2-2,ASSYSGAITGELF
TRBD2,TRBV28,TRBJ2-7,ASSLSLAGYEQY
-,TRBV28,TRBJ2-1,ASSLSGRSSYNEQF
-,TRBV7-2,TRBJ2-7,ASSLEGTRAYEQY
-,TRBV6-5,TRBJ2-7,ASPRVYSYEQY
-,TRBV28,TRBJ1-4,ASRQGSTNEKLF
TRBD2,TRBV25-1,TRBJ2-7,ASSGGTITYEQY
TRBD1,TRBV5-4,TRBJ2-7,ASSAPGQGSYEQY
-,TRBV21-1,TRBJ2-7,ASTETGGRFEQY
TRBD1,TRBV15,TRBJ1-5,ATSTRDRVNQPQH
TRBD2,TRBV6-1,TRBJ2-7,ASSEWGRVSEQY
TRBD2,TRBV28,TRBJ2-1,ASSSIQGLAGGSYNEQF
-,TRBV5-6,TRBJ2-2,ASSLAGPGELF
-,TRBV29-1,TRBJ1-1,SVDAPGVGTEAF
-,TRBV11-1,TRBJ1-2,ASSLAPTFGGAYGYT
-,TRBV25-1,TRBJ1-2,ASSGARTVHGYT
TRBD2,TRBV2,TRBJ2-1,ASSEDGRVNEQF
-,TRBV4-2,TRBJ1-5,ASSQSQGGNQPQH